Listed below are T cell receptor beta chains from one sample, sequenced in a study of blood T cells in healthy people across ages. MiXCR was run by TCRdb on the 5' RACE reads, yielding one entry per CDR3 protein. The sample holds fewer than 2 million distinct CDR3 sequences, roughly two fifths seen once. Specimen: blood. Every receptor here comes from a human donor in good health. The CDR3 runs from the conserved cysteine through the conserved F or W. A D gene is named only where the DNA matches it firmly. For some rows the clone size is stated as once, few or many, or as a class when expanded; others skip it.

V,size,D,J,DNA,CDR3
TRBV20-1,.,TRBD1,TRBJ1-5,TGCAGTGCTAGACGACAGGGTACTTTGGGCAATCAGCCCCAGCATTTT,CSARRQGTLGNQPQHF
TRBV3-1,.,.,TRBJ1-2,TGTGCCAGCAGCCAACTGGCGACAGACAGGGGCTACACCTTC,CASSQLATDRGYTF
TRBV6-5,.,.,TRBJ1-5,TGTGCCAGCAGCCGGACAGTCGGCCGACAGCCCCAGCATTTT,CASSRTVGRQPQHF
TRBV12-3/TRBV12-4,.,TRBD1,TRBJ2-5,TGTGCCAGCAGTCCCGGACAGGGGGCGATGGAGCAGTACTTC,CASSPGQGAMEQYF
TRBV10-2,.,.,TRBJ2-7,TGCGCCAGCAGGCTAAGCGGGTCCTCCTACGAGCAGTACTTC,CASRLSGSSYEQYF
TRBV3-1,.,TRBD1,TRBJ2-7,TGTGCCAGCAGCCTCCATCCCTCCATTGGCAGGGGGATTACCTACGAGCAGTACTTC,CASSLHPSIGRGITYEQYF
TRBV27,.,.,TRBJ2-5,TGTGCCAGCAGTTGGGCGTTTCAAGAGACCCAGTACTTC,CASSWAFQETQYF
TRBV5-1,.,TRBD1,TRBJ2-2,TGCGCCAGCAGCTTGGGAAGGGGGCGCGACGGGGAGCTGTTTTTT,CASSLGRGRDGELFF
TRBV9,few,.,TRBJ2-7,TGTGCCAGCAGCGTAGGATCAGGAGGTTCCTACGAGCAGTACTTC,CASSVGSGGSYEQYF
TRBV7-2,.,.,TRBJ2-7,TGTGCCAGCAGCTTAGGGATTGGGAGGGGGCTAGTGCTCTACGAGCAGTACTTC,CASSLGIGRGLVLYEQYF
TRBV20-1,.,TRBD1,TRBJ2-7,TGCAGTGCTAGAGACTTCTATCAGGGGGCTTACGAGCAGTACTTC,CSARDFYQGAYEQYF
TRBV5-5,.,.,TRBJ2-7,TGTGCCAGCAGCATCCGGGACGGAGACTACGAGCAGTACTTC,CASSIRDGDYEQYF
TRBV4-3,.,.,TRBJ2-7,TGCGCCAGCAGCCAAGATATTTCAGGATACTTATACGAGCAGTACTTC,CASSQDISGYLYEQYF
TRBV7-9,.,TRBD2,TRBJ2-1,TGTGCCAGCAGCGATAGGACTAGCGGGGTCAATGAGCAGTTCTTC,CASSDRTSGVNEQFF
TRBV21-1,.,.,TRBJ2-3,TGTGCCAGCAGCAAAGCGCAGCCAGCGGGGGGTGGGACAGATACGCAGTATTTT,CASSKAQPAGGGTDTQYF
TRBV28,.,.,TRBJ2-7,TGTGCCTGCAGTATGAGAGGACCGAGCTACGAGCAGTACTTC,CACSMRGPSYEQYF
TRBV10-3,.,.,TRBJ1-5,TGTGCCATCAGGTCCGGTCCAAATCAGCCCCAGCATTTT,CAIRSGPNQPQHF
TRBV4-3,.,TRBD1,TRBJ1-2,TGCGCCAGCAGCCAAGAGATAAGCCAGGGGGCAATCTATGGCTACACCTTC,CASSQEISQGAIYGYTF
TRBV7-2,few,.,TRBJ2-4,TGTGCCAGCAGCCCACCCGGTCCCAGAGCAAACATTCAGTACTTC,CASSPPGPRANIQYF
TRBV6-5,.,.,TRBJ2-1,TGTGCCACCGAGGGGATTGGGGAGCAGTTCTTC,CATEGIGEQFF
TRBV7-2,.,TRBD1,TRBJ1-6,TGTGCCAGCAGCATGCGGGCGGCGGGGACAGGCTCACCCCTCCACTTT,CASSMRAAGTGSPLHF
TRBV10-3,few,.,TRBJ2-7,TGTGCCATCAGTGTAAGTAAGGGGTCTACCGACGAGCAGTACTTC,CAISVSKGSTDEQYF
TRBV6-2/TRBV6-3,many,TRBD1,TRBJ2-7,TGTGCCAGCAGTTACAAGGACAGGAATACCTACGAGCAGTACTTC,CASSYKDRNTYEQYF
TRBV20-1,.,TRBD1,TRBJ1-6,TGCAGTGCTAGAGATCGGGGACAGAGAAATTCACCCCTCCACTTT,CSARDRGQRNSPLHF
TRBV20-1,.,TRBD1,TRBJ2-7,TGCAGTGCTCCTCACCCACAGGGGGCGGCGAGTGAGCGGTACTTC,CSAPHPQGAASERYF
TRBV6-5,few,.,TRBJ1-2,TGTGCCAGCAGTTACGAGAGCGACTATGGCTACACCTTC,CASSYESDYGYTF
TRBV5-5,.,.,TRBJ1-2,TGTGCCAGCAGCTTGGTGGACAGAGGGCTTAACTATGGCTACACCTTC,CASSLVDRGLNYGYTF
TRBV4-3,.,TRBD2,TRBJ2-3,TGCGCCAGCAGCCACAGGGCTAGCGGGGGCCTCACAGATACGCAGTATTTT,CASSHRASGGLTDTQYF
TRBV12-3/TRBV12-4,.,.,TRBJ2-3,TGTGCCAGCAGCGAGATTACGGGATTTCCAGATACGCAGTATTTT,CASSEITGFPDTQYF
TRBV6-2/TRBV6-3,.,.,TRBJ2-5,TGTGCCAGCAGTACGTACAGCCAAGAGACCCAGTACTTC,CASSTYSQETQYF
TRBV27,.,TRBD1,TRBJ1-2,TGTGCCAGCAGTTTAACCGGGACAGGGGTCTATGGCTACACCTTC,CASSLTGTGVYGYTF
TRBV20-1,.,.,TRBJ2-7,TGCAGTGCTAGAGATTACCCTGTGCAGTACTTC,CSARDYPVQYF
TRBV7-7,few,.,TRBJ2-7,TGTGCCAGCAGCCGACAGCTAACCTACGAGCAGTACTTC,CASSRQLTYEQYF
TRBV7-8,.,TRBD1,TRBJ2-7,TGTGCCAGCAGCCTAGTAGTGGGGGACAGGATGTCGTACGAGCAGTACTTC,CASSLVVGDRMSYEQYF
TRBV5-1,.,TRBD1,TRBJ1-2,TGCGCCAGCAAGAGGGACAGGGGGCATGGAGGCTACACCTTC,CASKRDRGHGGYTF
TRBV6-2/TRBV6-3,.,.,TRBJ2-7,TGTGCCAGCAGTTACTCCGTTTCGGAGCAGTACTTC,CASSYSVSEQYF
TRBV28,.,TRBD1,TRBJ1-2,TGTGTCAGCAGCATCGGACGGGGACAGAACTATGGCTACACCTTC,CVSSIGRGQNYGYTF
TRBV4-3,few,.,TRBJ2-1,TGCGCCAGCAGCCAAGAGACCCTAGCCCACAATGAGCAGTTCTTC,CASSQETLAHNEQFF
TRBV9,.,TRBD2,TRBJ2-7,TGTGCCAGCAGCGTCGGTGCGGGGGTCTACGAGCAGTACTTC,CASSVGAGVYEQYF
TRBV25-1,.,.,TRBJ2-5,TGTGCCAGCAGTGAATATGAGGGAGCATCAGAGACCCAGTACTTC,CASSEYEGASETQYF
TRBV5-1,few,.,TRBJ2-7,TGCGCCAGCAGCCTCGGGATGGGCGCCTACGAGCAGTACTTC,CASSLGMGAYEQYF
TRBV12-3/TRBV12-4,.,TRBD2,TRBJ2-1,TGTGCCAGCAGTTTAGCCCCTCGAGGTAGCGGGGACAATGAGCAGTTCTTC,CASSLAPRGSGDNEQFF
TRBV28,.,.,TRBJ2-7,TGTGCCAGCAGTTTAGTTACAGGGCAGTACTTC,CASSLVTGQYF
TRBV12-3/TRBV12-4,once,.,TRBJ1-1,TGTGCCGGCACGCAGACGGGGATGAACACTGGAGCTTTCTTT,CAGTQTGMNTGAFF
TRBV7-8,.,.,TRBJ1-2,TGTGCCAGTAGCGGGTCAGCTTATGGCTACACCTTC,CASSGSAYGYTF
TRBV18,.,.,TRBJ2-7,TGTGCCAGCTCACCAAGTGGCGGGTGGGGTGAGCAGTACTTC,CASSPSGGWGEQYF
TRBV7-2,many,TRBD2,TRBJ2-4,TGTGCCAGCAGCCCCCGGGGGGGTAGCCCCTCTGCCAAAAACATTCAGTACTTC,CASSPRGGSPSAKNIQYF
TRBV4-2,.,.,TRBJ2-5,TGTGCCAGCAGCCAAGATACGGCAGCTCAAGAGACCCAGTACTTC,CASSQDTAAQETQYF
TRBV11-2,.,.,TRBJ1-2,TGTGCCAGCAGCTTAGCGGGGGGCGCGTTTGGCTACACCTTC,CASSLAGGAFGYTF